The 22 T cell receptor beta chains below come from one sample, sequenced in a study of human T cells and chemical hapten exposure. Time point here: patch test 3, about 24 weeks after DPC sensitization. The treatment denotes: therapeutic diphenylcyclopropenone sensitization with weekly scalp DPC. From the RACE reads, TCRdb called clonotypes with MiXCR, one entry per CDR3 protein. The data contain roughly 130,000 distinct CDR3 sequences, 10% to 12% of them singletons. This specimen consisted of whole blood, obtained in connection with sensitization to the hapten diphenylcyclopropenone (DPC). These receptors were obtained from a woman aged 50 to 65 with alopecia areata. Some clones in this sample may be carry-over from other donors' samples.

This clonotype was detected a few times. This sequence joins TRBV6-2 or TRBV6-3 and TRBJ2-7, with 8 bases identical to TRBD1. This CDR3 region has 17 residues. Germline V CDR1 and CDR2: MNHEY, SVGEGT. Unmatched junction bases numbered 7, after V lost 0 bases and J lost 0 bases. The CDR3 is CASSYSTWDRSSYEQYF. CDR3 nucleotides: TGTGCCAGCAGTTACTCCACCTGGGACAGGAGCTCCTACGAGCAGTACTTC.

V is TRBV29-1 and J is TRBJ2-5, with 13 bases matching TRBD2. CDR1 and CDR2 from the germline V gene are SQVTM and ANQGSEA. J gave up 4 bases and V 4 bases, and 3 bases lay outside the gene matches. The CDR3 totals 14 residues. The CDR3 DNA reads TGCAGCGTTGGACTAGCGGGGGGTGCAGAGACCCAGTACTTC. Translated: CSVGLAGGAETQYF.

V is TRBV6-5 and J is TRBJ1-2; the D gene is possibly TRBD1 (5 bases). This CDR3 has 13 residues. V was trimmed by 6 bases and J by 4 bases, leaving 12 bases between them. The germline gives CDR1 MNHEY, CDR2 SVGAGI. Written as DNA, the CDR3 is TGTGCCAGCAGCGGGACGGAATCCTATGGCTACACCTTC. Translated, it gives CASSGTESYGYTF.

This clonotype has only a few counts. This sequence joins TRBV9 and TRBJ2-5; possibly TRBD1 or TRBD2 for D (6 bases each). Trimming removed 3 bases at V and 5 bases at J, with 14 bases between. CDR1 SGDLS and CDR2 YYNGEE come from the germline V gene. This CDR3 has 14 amino acids. CDR3: CASSGRGTLETQYF. The CDR3 nucleotides are TGTGCCAGCAGCGGGAGGGGGACTTTGGAGACCCAGTACTTC.

The V gene is TRBV7-2, the J gene TRBJ1-2; weak D call: TRBD1 (5 bases). The CDR3 loop spans 12 amino acids. Germline V gene lookup returns CDR1 SGHTA and CDR2 FQGNSA. V was clipped by 4 bases and J by 4 bases, with 7 bases between them. CDR3 coding DNA: TGTGCCAGCAGCTGGGGACCCTATGGCTACACCTTC. It translates to CASSWGPYGYTF.

A few counts support this clonotype. V usage is TRBV12-3 or TRBV12-4 and J usage is TRBJ1-2, with 12 nucleotides matching TRBD1. The CDR3 totals 15 residues. V was pared by 5 bases and J by 7 bases, with 8 bases of the junction left unmatched. As DNA, the CDR3 is TGTGCCAGCAGTCCCCCCGGGACAGGGGGCAGTGGCTACACCTTC. This codes for CASSPPGTGGSGYTF.

In this sample, this clonotype turned up many times. The chain links TRBV20-1 to TRBJ2-7; 12 positions agree with TRBD2. V dropped 8 bases and J dropped 2; count of bases not matched to a gene: 10. The CDR3 totals 15 residues. CDR1 and CDR2 (germline): DFQATT, SNEGSKA (reference sequence). The CDR3 sequence is CSSGELAGGPYEQYF. CDR3 DNA sequence: TGCAGTTCCGGAGAACTAGCGGGGGGACCCTACGAGCAGTACTTC.

V usage is TRBV4-1 and J usage is TRBJ1-6; D gene ambiguous. The CDR3 has 17 residues. Per germline, CDR1 MGHRA and CDR2 YSYEKL. V lost 1 base and J 10 bases, leaving 20 bases between the germline ends. The CDR3 sequence: CASSQGTKAANLSPLHF. DNA of the CDR3: TGCGCCAGCAGCCAAGGGACGAAGGCAGCAAATCTCTCACCCCTCCACTTT.

The J gene is TRBJ2-5, the V gene TRBV7-2; 7 bases match TRBD2. CDR3 length: 14 residues. V shed 1 base and J 5 bases; nucleotides not matched to a gene: 4. Germline CDR1 SGHTA, CDR2 FQGNSA. CDR3 loop: CASSLVAGVETQYF. The CDR3 DNA reads TGTGCCAGCAGCTTAGTCGCGGGAGTCGAGACCCAGTACTTC.

DNA of the CDR3: TGTGCCAGCAGTGAAGGGAGGGGCACCGGGGAGCTGTTTTTT. Its translation: CASSEGRGTGELFF. The V gene is TRBV2, the J gene TRBJ2-2, with D possibly matching TRBD2 (6 bases). V lost 1 base and J lost 4, with 7 bases in between. Germline values: CDR1 SNHLY, CDR2 FYNNEI. The CDR3 is 14 residues long.

The chain is built from TRBV3-1 and TRBJ1-3, with D tentatively TRBD1 (5 bases). Looked up from germline, CDR1 is LGHDT and CDR2 is YNNKEL (reference sequence). V was clipped by 3 bases and J by 3 bases, with 18 bases between them. CDR3 length: 17 amino acids. CDR3 sequence (DNA): TGTGCCAGCAGCCAGGGGGGGTCGCGCATTTATGGAAACACCATATATTTT. Protein sequence: CASSQGGSRIYGNTIYF.

The chain employs TRBV7-2 and TRBJ2-1, with unresolved D. The CDR3 runs 14 residues. Germline V gene data show CDR1 as SGHTA and CDR2 as FQGNSA. The ends were cut back, 3 bases at V and 2 bases at J, with 8 bases in the middle. The CDR3 bases are TGTGCCAGCAGCTTCAGTGATACCTACAATGAGCAGTTCTTC. Protein sequence: CASSFSDTYNEQFF.

This clonotype was observed a handful of times. The gene calls are TRBV20-1 and TRBJ2-7, with TRBD2 identical over 8 bases. Looked up from germline, CDR1 is DFQATT and CDR2 is SNEGSKA (reference sequence). V lost 5 bases, J lost 1 base, and 10 bases stayed unmatched. The CDR3 has 15 amino acids. Written as DNA, the CDR3 is TGCAGTGCTTCGTCGGTTCTAGCGGGTTCCTACGAGCAGTACTTC. It is translated as CSASSVLAGSYEQYF.

The chain links TRBV12-3 or TRBV12-4 to TRBJ1-1, with 7 bases fitting TRBD1. The junction had 9 bases not matched to a gene; V was cut back by 6 bases and J by 8 bases. CDR3 length: 13 amino acids. The CDR3 sequence is CASSLPPGQEAFF. CDR3 sequence (DNA): TGTGCCAGCAGCCTACCCCCGGGACAGGAAGCTTTCTTT.

About this clonotype: This sequence may be a read error, since a much larger clone differs from it by one base. This sequence joins TRBV2 and TRBJ1-2; no clear D gene. Germline V gene lookup returns CDR1 SNHLY and CDR2 FYNNEI. V lost 8 bases and J lost 6, with 16 bases in between. This CDR3 is 13 amino acids long. This CDR3 reads CASLRSLPDGYTF. CDR3 DNA: TGTGCCAGCCTGAGGTCCCTCCCCGATGGCTACACCTTC. Variable domain in full (rest from reference TRBV2 and TRBJ1-2): EPEVTQTPSHQVTQMGQEVILRCVPISNHLYFYWYRQILGQKVEFLVSFYNNEISEKSEIFDDQFSVERPDGSNFTLKIRSTKLEDSAMYFCASLRSLPDGYTFGSGTRLTVV.

This clonotype has at least ten counts. The chain combines TRBV6-5 with TRBJ2-3; D ambiguous. The CDR3 sequence is 13 residues long. The ends were cut back, 5 bases at V and 0 bases at J, with 6 bases in the middle. The germline gives CDR1 MNHEY, CDR2 SVGAGI. CDR3 in DNA: TGTGCCAGCAGTACGGACAGCACAGATACGCAGTATTTT. Amino acids: CASSTDSTDTQYF.

This clonotype was detected a few times. The gene calls are TRBV28 and TRBJ2-2; 11 bases align to TRBD2. Germline V CDR1 and CDR2: MDHEN, SYDVKM. This CDR3 is 14 amino acids long. The trim removed 9 bases at V and 7 bases at J, leaving 7 bases unmatched. The CDR3 here is CASLAGGPNGELFF. The DNA for the CDR3 is TGTGCCAGTTTAGCGGGAGGGCCGAACGGGGAGCTGTTTTTT.

V usage is TRBV18 and J usage is TRBJ1-4; a possible D gene is TRBD1 (5 bases). Germline assignment: CDR1 KGHSH and CDR2 LQKENI. This CDR3 comprises 14 residues. Trimming pared 8 bases from V and 0 bases from J, leaving 10 bases between. The CDR3 is CASRRGSTNEKLFF. CDR3 DNA sequence: TGTGCCAGCCGTCGGGGGTCAACTAATGAAAAACTGTTTTTT. Together with reference TRBV18 and TRBJ1-4, the CDR3 gives the full variable domain: NAGVMQNPRHLVRRRGQEARLRCSPMKGHSHVYWYRQLPEEGLKFMVYLQKENIIDESGMPKERFSAEFPKEGPSILRIQQVVRGDSAAYFCASRRGSTNEKLFFGSGTQLSVL.

The chain links TRBV5-5 to TRBJ1-2, with 8 bases identical to TRBD1. The germline CDR1 and CDR2 sequences are SGHKS and YYEKEE (reference sequence). V was clipped by 7 bases and J by 0 bases; unmatched bases: 5. The CDR3 spans 14 residues. The CDR3 region is CASYPGGTNYGYTF. The CDR3 bases are TGTGCCAGCTACCCAGGGGGCACTAACTATGGCTACACCTTC.

This clonotype was seen repeatedly, ten times or more. V is TRBV29-1 and J is TRBJ2-1, with D perhaps TRBD1 (6 bases). Trimming took 7 bases from V and 10 from J, leaving 20 bases between them. This CDR3 region has 13 residues. CDR1 is SQVTM and CDR2 is ANQGSEA in the germline V gene. In DNA form, the CDR3 reads TGCAGCGCCCGAGCCTACAGGGAAACGGAGCAGTTCTTC. Translation: CSARAYRETEQFF.

This clonotype came up a few times. The chain is built from TRBV9 and TRBJ2-3; 7 nucleotides agree with TRBD2. Trimming removed 3 bases from V and 4 bases from J; junction bases left unmatched: 14. From germline, CDR1 is SGDLS and CDR2 YYNGEE. The CDR3 covers 17 residues. The CDR3 sequence: CASSDEGGREIPDTQYF. Written as DNA, the CDR3 is TGTGCCAGCAGCGACGAGGGAGGGAGGGAGATCCCAGATACGCAGTATTTT.

This chain joins TRBV12-3 or TRBV12-4 and TRBJ2-1; D might be TRBD1 (5 bases). The CDR3 spans 13 residues. Trimming took 6 bases from V and 6 from J, leaving 12 bases between them. In DNA form, the CDR3 reads TGTGCCAGCAGACTTGACCAGGGCAATGAGCAGTTCTTC. This sequence encodes CASRLDQGNEQFF.